Following are 23 T cell receptor beta chains from one sample sequenced in a study of cytomegalovirus exposure and HLA in healthy donors. PCR involved 60 Vbeta and 13 Jbeta primers. Libraries were prepared by immunoSEQ multiplex PCR; TCRdb keeps only in-frame clonotypes and omits some of them. This table holds under 120,000 clones, about 74% found once. The specimen was PBMCs. These receptors all come from a female donor in good health and CMV-seropositive.

V and J are TRBV5-1 and TRBJ2-2; 15 positions agree with TRBD2. This CDR3 spans 17 amino acids. Germline V gives CDR1 SGHRS, CDR2 YFSETQ. Trimming cost V 5 bases and J 5 bases; bases outside gene matches: 7. This chain's CDR3 is CASRPPGLAGGTGELFF. CDR3 in DNA: TGCGCCAGCAGGCCTCCGGGACTAGCGGGGGGAACCGGGGAGCTGTTTTTT.

This rearrangement joins TRBV9 to TRBJ1-5; D is unresolved. The CDR3 is made up of 15 amino acids. Trimming shortened V by 3 bases and J by 0 bases, and 10 bases separated the two germline ends. Germline V CDR1 and CDR2: SGDLS, YYNGEE. CDR3 nucleotides: TGTGCCAGCAGCGCCGGAGAATATAGCAATCAGCCCCAGCATTTT. Translating gives CASSAGEYSNQPQHF.

The rearrangement joins TRBV5-1 to TRBJ1-1; D gene unclear. The V gene's germline CDR1 is SGHRS and CDR2 YFSETQ. CDR3 length: 13 residues. V was shortened by 0 bases and J by 0 bases, with 3 bases between the two germline ends. The CDR3 region is CASSLGMNTEAFF. Written as DNA, the CDR3 is TGCGCCAGCAGCTTGGGTATGAACACTGAAGCTTTCTTT.

This chain connects TRBV30 to TRBJ2-5, with 7 nucleotides matching TRBD1. The CDR3 is 11 amino acids. With V trimmed by 4 bases and J by 5 bases, 1 base remained unmatched. Germline lookup yields CDR1 GTSNPN and CDR2 SVGIG (reference sequence). The CDR3 is CAWNRGETQYF. The DNA for the CDR3 is TGTGCCTGGAACAGGGGTGAGACCCAGTACTTC.

The chain recombines TRBV19 with TRBJ2-5; 8 positions agree with TRBD1. This CDR3 contains 14 residues. Germline CDR1 is LNHDA and CDR2 is SQIVND (reference sequence). J gave up 5 bases and V 2 bases, and 4 bases lay outside the gene matches. CDR3 nucleotide sequence: TGTGCCAGTAGTATACAGGGGGCGAGGGAGACCCAGTACTTC. Translation gives CASSIQGARETQYF. The full variable domain, rest sourced from reference TRBV19 and TRBJ2-5, is DGGITQSPKYLFRKEGQNVTLSCEQNLNHDAMYWYRQDPGQGLRLIYYSQIVNDFQKGDIAEGYSVSREKKESFPLTVTSAQKNPTAFYLCASSIQGARETQYFGPGTRLLVL.

The chain employs TRBV6-1 and TRBJ1-6; D remains ambiguous. Trimming removed 2 bases at V and 7 bases at J, with 3 bases between. CDR1 MNHNS and CDR2 SASEGT come from the germline V gene. This CDR3 region has 12 residues. The DNA of the CDR3 is TGTGCCAGCAGTGAACGGAATTCACCCCTCCACTTT. Amino acids: CASSERNSPLHF.

This clone has a single count. This chain connects TRBV5-5 to TRBJ2-1, with D uncertain. V lost 2 bases, J lost 1 base, and 13 bases lay in between. The CDR3 is 16 amino acids. Germline CDR1 and CDR2: SGHKS and YYEKEE (reference sequence). CDR3 DNA: TGTGCCAGCAGCTTTGGGCAGCCTCTTTCCTACAATGAGCAGTTCTTC. Translated, it gives CASSFGQPLSYNEQFF.

V is TRBV5-1 and J is TRBJ2-1; D gene unclear. Between the trimmed V and J ends, which lost 1 base and 9 bases, there was a span of 20 bases. Germline V CDR1 and CDR2: SGHRS, YFSETQ. The CDR3 runs 16 residues. CDR3 in amino acids: CASSLLIGADGGEQFF. The CDR3 DNA reads TGCGCCAGCAGCTTGCTCATAGGCGCCGACGGCGGTGAGCAGTTCTTC.

The chain employs TRBV7-2 and TRBJ2-7, with 7 positions matching TRBD1. The V gene end was trimmed by 5 bases and the J gene end by 3 bases; junction bases not matched to a gene: 10. This CDR3 region has 15 residues. Germline V CDR1 and CDR2: SGHTA, FQGNSA. The CDR3 loop is CASSQRTGSHYEQYF. The DNA for the CDR3 is TGTGCCAGCAGCCAAAGGACAGGCTCGCACTACGAGCAGTACTTC.

The chain employs TRBV6-1 and TRBJ1-1; the D is unclear. Per the germline V gene, CDR1 is MNHNS and CDR2 is SASEGT. V was shortened by 2 bases and J by 1 base, with 11 bases between the two germline ends. The CDR3 totals 15 residues. The CDR3 reads CASSELALTNTEAFF. Written as DNA, the CDR3 is TGTGCCAGCAGTGAACTAGCGTTGACGAACACTGAAGCTTTCTTT.

This clone is a singleton in its sample. This sequence joins TRBV4-2 and TRBJ2-3, with TRBD2 identical over 9 bases. The germline V gene has CDR1 LGHNA and CDR2 YNFKEQ. The CDR3 consists of 15 residues. J gave up 8 bases and V 0 bases, and 6 bases lay outside the gene matches. The CDR3: CASSQDRGTSRTQYF. DNA of the CDR3: TGTGCCAGCAGCCAAGATCGTGGGACTAGCCGTACGCAGTATTTT.

As concerns this clone: Other DNA sequences within the sample encode an identical CDR3. The J gene is TRBJ1-1, the V gene TRBV6-5; TRBD1 might be the D (6 bases). The length of the CDR3 is 14 residues. CDR1 and CDR2 from the germline V gene are MNHEY and SVGAGI. The V end lost 5 bases, the J end lost 4 bases, and 14 bases lay between the germline ends. The CDR3 region is CASSSRGRGTEAFF. The CDR3 nucleotides are TGTGCCAGCAGTAGCAGGGGTCGGGGCACTGAAGCTTTCTTT.

This clone was seen a few times. The CDR3 region is CASQNPTLRAFF. In DNA, the CDR3 is TGTGCCAGCCAAAATCCTACATTGAGGGCTTTCTTT. The chain uses TRBV19 and TRBJ1-1; no reliable D call. The V gene's germline CDR1 is LNHDA and CDR2 SQIVND (reference sequence). The length of the CDR3 is 12 residues. Deletions cut 9 bases from V and 11 bases from J, with 19 bases between.

The chain recombines TRBV18 with TRBJ2-3; D is possibly TRBD1 (6 bases). Germline loops: CDR1 KGHSH, CDR2 LQKENI. Trimming pared 3 bases from V and 1 base from J, leaving 20 bases between. CDR3 length equals 18 residues. The CDR3 protein is CASSPVTSRGKGTDTQYF. The CDR3 DNA is TGTGCCAGCTCACCTGTGACCTCCAGGGGCAAAGGCACAGATACGCAGTATTTT. Looking up the rest from reference TRBV18 and TRBJ2-3 gives the full variable domain: NAGVMQNPRHLVRRRGQEARLRCSPMKGHSHVYWYRQLPEEGLKFMVYLQKENIIDESGMPKERFSAEFPKEGPSILRIQQVVRGDSAAYFCASSPVTSRGKGTDTQYFGPGTRLTVL.

CDR3 sequence reads: CASSSPDRGMPDTQYF. CDR3 bases: TGTGCCAGCAGCTCGCCGGACAGGGGTATGCCAGATACGCAGTATTTT. This rearrangement joins TRBV12-1 to TRBJ2-3; TRBD1 was called by the table and not checked on the DNA. TRBV12-1 is marked as a pseudogene. The CDR3 spans 16 residues.

This CDR3 reads CASSRRDRNEKLFF. The CDR3 nucleotides are TGTGCCAGCAGTCGACGGGACAGAAACGAAAAACTGTTTTTT. This sequence joins TRBV6-5 and TRBJ1-4; TRBD1 matches 7 bases. Unmatched junction bases numbered 8, after V lost 5 bases and J lost 8 bases. Germline CDR1 MNHEY, CDR2 SVGAGI. CDR3 size: 14 residues.

The count of this clone is one. The chain joins TRBV28 to TRBJ2-1, with D possibly TRBD2 on 5 matching bases. V gave up 5 bases and J gave up 4 bases, with 21 bases separating them. Germline V CDR1 and CDR2: MDHEN, SYDVKM. The CDR3 covers 17 residues. The CDR3: CASSARGPTGAYNEQFF. For the CDR3, the DNA is TGTGCCAGCAGTGCAAGAGGGCCAACCGGAGCTTACAATGAGCAGTTCTTC.

This chain uses TRBV5-1 with TRBJ2-1; 10 bases match TRBD2. V lost 0 bases to trimming and J lost 7 bases; unmatched junction nucleotides: 7. The germline CDR1 and CDR2 sequences are SGHRS and YFSETQ. This CDR3 spans 16 amino acids. The chain's CDR3 is CASSLGGLAGVNEQFF. CDR3 DNA: TGCGCCAGCAGCTTGGGTGGCCTAGCGGGAGTAAATGAGCAGTTCTTC. The variable domain in full, completed from reference TRBV5-1 and TRBJ2-1, reads KAGVTQTPRYLIKTRGQQVTLSCSPISGHRSVSWYQQTPGQGLQFLFEYFSETQRNKGNFPGRFSGRQFSNSRSEMNVSTLELGDSALYLCASSLGGLAGVNEQFFGPGTRLTVL.

The chain uses TRBV7-2 and TRBJ1-2, with 10 bases fitting TRBD1. CDR3 length equals 15 residues. Trimming took 5 bases from V and 5 from J; bases not matched to a gene: 8. CDR1 is SGHTA, CDR2 FQGNSA, per germline. The CDR3 here is CASSRRQGARYGYTF. The CDR3, as DNA: TGTGCCAGCAGCCGGAGACAGGGGGCAAGGTATGGCTACACCTTC.

The chain employs TRBV5-5 and TRBJ2-3; weak D call: TRBD2 (6 bases). Trimming shortened V by 4 bases and J by 4 bases, and 10 bases separated the two germline ends. The germline gives CDR1 SGHKS, CDR2 YYEKEE (reference sequence). The CDR3 runs 13 residues. In DNA, the CDR3 is TGTGCCAGCAGCATGGGACTCTCAGATACGCAGTATTTT. Protein product: CASSMGLSDTQYF.

The chain has TRBV30 and TRBJ1-3; D gene unclear. From germline, CDR1 is GTSNPN and CDR2 SVGIG (reference sequence). The CDR3 loop spans 15 amino acids. The V end lost 0 bases, the J end lost 1 base, and 10 bases lay between the germline ends. CDR3 nucleotide sequence: TGTGCCTGGAGTGTCCCCCCCGGGTCTGGAAACACCATATATTTT. Translated: CAWSVPPGSGNTIYF.

This chain joins TRBV6-1 and TRBJ2-3, with 7 nucleotides matching TRBD1. CDR1 is MNHNS, CDR2 SASEGT, per germline. V dropped 0 bases and J dropped 7; count of bases not matched to a gene: 4. There are 14 residues in the CDR3. The CDR3 spells CASSEAGRGYTQYF. The CDR3 DNA follows: TGTGCCAGCAGTGAAGCCGGCAGGGGGTATACGCAGTATTTT.

The chain carries TRBV30 and TRBJ1-2; perhaps TRBD1 as D (6 bases). Germline V gene data show CDR1 as GTSNPN and CDR2 as SVGIG (reference sequence). V was shortened by 5 bases and J by 2 bases, with 18 bases between the two germline ends. This CDR3 contains 15 residues. The CDR3: CAWAYGTRLNYGYTF. CDR3 sequence (DNA): TGTGCCTGGGCGTACGGGACACGGCTCAACTATGGCTACACCTTC.